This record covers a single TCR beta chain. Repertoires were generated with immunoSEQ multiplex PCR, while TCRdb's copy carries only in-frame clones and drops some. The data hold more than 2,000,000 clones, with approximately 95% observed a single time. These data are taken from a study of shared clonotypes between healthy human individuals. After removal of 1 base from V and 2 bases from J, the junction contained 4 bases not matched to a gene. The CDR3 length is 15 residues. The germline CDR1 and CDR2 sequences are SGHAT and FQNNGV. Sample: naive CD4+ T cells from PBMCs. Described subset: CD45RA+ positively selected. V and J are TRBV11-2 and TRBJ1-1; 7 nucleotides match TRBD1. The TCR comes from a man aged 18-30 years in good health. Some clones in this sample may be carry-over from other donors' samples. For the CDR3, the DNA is TGTGCCAGCAGCTTAGTGCACAGGGGTAACACTGAAGCTTTCTTT. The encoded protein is CASSLVHRGNTEAFF.